These 26 T cell receptor beta chains were sequenced from one sample in a study of shared clonotypes between healthy human individuals. Only in-frame clones appear in the TCRdb table, and some are missing; sequencing was by immunoSEQ multiplex PCR. The sample lists approximately 1,000,000 clones; roughly 74% were seen once. The sequenced material came from memory CD4+ T cells from PBMCs. Subset described: CD45RA-negative fraction. The source of these receptors is a man aged 18 to 35 in good health. Some clones in this sample may be carry-over from other donors' samples.

This rearrangement joins TRBV10-3 to TRBJ2-7; 7 bases are shared with TRBD1. V was pared by 0 bases and J by 1 base, with 6 bases of the junction left unmatched. CDR1 and CDR2 (germline): ENHRY, SYGVKD. This CDR3 has 16 amino acids. In nucleotides, the CDR3 is TGTGCCATCAGTGAGTCTTCGACAGGGCGGTCCTACGAGCAGTACTTC. Amino acid sequence: CAISESSTGRSYEQYF.

This sequence joins TRBV11-1 and TRBJ1-2, with unresolved D. The CDR3 runs 14 residues. Germline CDR1 is SGHAT and CDR2 is FQDESV (reference sequence). V was trimmed by 0 bases and J by 4 bases, leaving 9 bases between them. DNA for the CDR3: TGTGCCAGCAGCTTAGCGCCCGCTTTCTATGGCTACACCTTC. Its protein is CASSLAPAFYGYTF.

The J gene is TRBJ1-2, the V gene TRBV7-2; D is possibly TRBD1 (5 bases). Germline assignment: CDR1 SGHTA and CDR2 FQGNSA. The germline V and J ends were trimmed by 1 base and 7 bases, with 19 bases remaining between them. The CDR3 runs to 16 residues. This chain's CDR3 is CASSLERSRAFGGYTF. The CDR3 bases are TGTGCCAGCAGCTTAGAGAGATCCAGGGCATTTGGTGGCTACACCTTC.

V gene TRBV7-2 combines with J gene TRBJ1-4; unclear D gene. Germline CDR1 reads SGHTA; CDR2 reads FQGNSA. V lost 2 bases, J lost 5 bases, and 6 bases lay in between. The CDR3 is made up of 13 amino acids. For the CDR3, the DNA is TGTGCCAGCAGCTTATTTCACAATGAAAAACTGTTTTTT. This sequence encodes CASSLFHNEKLFF.

The CDR3 reads CASSPFGGSLRLSTDTQYF. The CDR3 nucleotides read TGTGCCAGCTCACCTTTTGGGGGGAGCCTACGACTTAGCACAGATACGCAGTATTTT. The V and J genes are TRBV18 and TRBJ2-3; TRBD2 is a possible D gene (6 bases). V lost 3 bases and J 0 bases, leaving 22 bases between the germline ends. The CDR3 is made up of 19 amino acids. Looked up from germline, CDR1 is KGHSH and CDR2 is LQKENI.

This chain uses TRBV30 with TRBJ1-4; 8 bases agree with TRBD1. V lost 5 bases to trimming and J lost 3 bases; unmatched junction nucleotides: 5. Germline V gene data show CDR1 as GTSNPN and CDR2 as SVGIG (reference sequence). The CDR3 is 14 amino acids. CDR3 DNA sequence: TGTGCCTGGGAAGACAGGGGAGCTAATGAAAAACTGTTTTTT. This translates into CAWEDRGANEKLFF.

V usage is TRBV25-1 and J usage is TRBJ2-2, with 11 bases that match TRBD2. This CDR3 comprises 17 residues. Germline-derived CDR1 and CDR2 are MGHDK and SYGVNS. V was pared by 3 bases and J by 6 bases, with 9 bases of the junction left unmatched. CDR3 nucleotide sequence: TGTGCCAGCAGTGACCCTACTAGCGGGAGAGATTCCGGGGAGCTGTTTTTT. Amino acid sequence: CASSDPTSGRDSGELFF.

This chain connects TRBV11-2 to TRBJ2-2; 9 bases agree with TRBD2. Germline trimming cut 5 bases from V and 5 bases from J; bases unmatched to any gene: 9. The CDR3 sequence is 16 residues long. Germline V gene sequence: CDR1 SGHAT, CDR2 FQNNGV. In nucleotides, the CDR3 is TGTGCCAGCAGCGAGCGAGGCGGGAGGGGTACCGGGGAGCTGTTTTTT. It codes for CASSERGGRGTGELFF.

In its sample, this clone was seen a few times. The V call is TRBV25-1, the J call TRBJ1-2; D unresolved. Germline V CDR1 and CDR2: MGHDK, SYGVNS. There are 10 residues in the CDR3. V lost 6 bases to trimming and J lost 6 bases, with 5 bases between them. CDR3 region: CASSYHGYTF. The CDR3 DNA reads TGTGCCAGCAGCTACCATGGCTACACCTTC.

The chain has TRBV4-2 and TRBJ2-4; 10 bases are shared with TRBD2. This CDR3 has 18 residues. The junction had 12 bases not matched to a gene; V was cut back by 7 bases and J by 0 bases. Germline CDR1 reads LGHNA; CDR2 reads YNFKEQ. The CDR3 bases are TGTGCCAGCACACCTACAAGGACTAGCGGTATAGCCAAAAACATTCAGTACTTC. This encodes CASTPTRTSGIAKNIQYF.

This clone was counted between two and nine times. This chain joins TRBV5-1 and TRBJ1-2; TRBD1 matches 9 bases. Germline CDR1 reads SGHRS; CDR2 reads YFSETQ. With 2 bases clipped from V and 4 bases from J, the junction kept 6 bases outside the gene matches. CDR3 length: 15 amino acids. Here the CDR3 reads CASSLRTGEVYGYTF. In nucleotides, the CDR3 is TGCGCCAGCAGCTTAAGGACAGGGGAGGTCTATGGCTACACCTTC.

This chain connects TRBV5-1 to TRBJ1-2; D possibly corresponds to TRBD1 (6 bases). The germline V gene encodes CDR1 SGHRS and CDR2 YFSETQ. V was shortened by 2 bases and J by 4 bases, with 12 bases between the two germline ends. CDR3 length: 14 residues. CDR3 protein: CASSLLDSSYGYTF. In nucleotides, the CDR3 is TGCGCCAGCAGCTTATTGGACAGCAGCTATGGCTACACCTTC.

This chain joins TRBV5-1 and TRBJ2-3; 9 bases are a match to TRBD2. The CDR3 extends over 15 amino acids. CDR1 is SGHRS and CDR2 is YFSETQ in the germline V gene. With V trimmed by 5 bases and J by 1 base, 5 bases remained unmatched. The CDR3 protein is CASRGIAGGTDTQYF. The CDR3 DNA follows: TGCGCCAGCAGAGGAATAGCGGGAGGCACAGATACGCAGTATTTT.

The chain combines TRBV5-1 with TRBJ2-3; the D is unclear. The germline V gene has CDR1 SGHRS and CDR2 YFSETQ. Trimming pared 4 bases from V and 2 bases from J, leaving 11 bases between. This CDR3 contains 14 residues. The CDR3 here is CASSLAEHTDTQYF. CDR3 in DNA: TGCGCCAGCAGCCTTGCGGAGCACACAGATACGCAGTATTTT.

The V call is TRBV29-1, the J call TRBJ2-3; D is undetermined. Looked up from germline, CDR1 is SQVTM and CDR2 is ANQGSEA. This CDR3 has 13 amino acids. Trimming stripped 5 bases from V and 5 bases from J, with 14 bases between. CDR3 in amino acids: CSVRFGGRDTQYF. The DNA for the CDR3 is TGCAGCGTTCGCTTCGGTGGTAGAGATACGCAGTATTTT.

The chain links TRBV5-8 to TRBJ1-2, with TRBD1 identical over 10 bases. Per the germline V gene, CDR1 is SGHTS and CDR2 is YDEGEE. V shed 2 bases, J shed 7 bases, and the junction held 5 bases outside the gene matches. CDR3 length: 14 amino acids. CDR3 nucleotides: TGTGCCAGCAGCTTCGACAGGGGGCTTGGTGGCTACACCTTC. It translates to CASSFDRGLGGYTF.

The DNA for the CDR3 is TGTGCCAGCATAGGAGGGACAGGGGAAAATGAGCAGTTCTTC. It yields the protein CASIGGTGENEQFF. The V call is TRBV11-3, the J call TRBJ2-1, with 10 nucleotides matching TRBD1. The V segment lost 7 bases and the J segment 7 bases; nucleotides outside the gene matches: 7. This CDR3 contains 14 residues. Per the germline V gene, CDR1 is SGHNT and CDR2 is YENEEA.

The chain has TRBV29-1 and TRBJ1-2, with a tentative D call TRBD1 (5 bases). This CDR3 comprises 11 residues. CDR1 SQVTM and CDR2 ANQGSEA come from the germline V gene. With 3 bases removed from V and 6 bases from J, the gap between germline ends came to 8 bases. The CDR3 nucleotides are TGCAGCGTTGACAGGGACCATGGCTACACCTTC. This codes for CSVDRDHGYTF.

Concerning this clone itself: With a much larger clone just one base away, this may be a read error. Other DNA variants within this sample encode the same CDR3. The chain recombines TRBV29-1 with TRBJ2-5; perhaps TRBD2 as D (5 bases). V lost 4 bases and J lost 5, with 5 bases in between. The CDR3 loop spans 10 amino acids. In germline, CDR1 is SQVTM, CDR2 ANQGSEA. The CDR3 loop is CSVAGETQYF. The CDR3, as DNA: TGCAGCGTTGCGGGGGAGACCCAGTACTTC.

CDR3 residues: CASSLWSTKGETQYF. In DNA form, the CDR3 reads TGTGCCAGCAGCTTATGGTCCACGAAAGGGGAGACCCAGTACTTC. The rearrangement links TRBV7-2 to TRBJ2-5; no definite D call. This CDR3 contains 15 residues. V dropped 2 bases and J dropped 5 bases, with 15 bases sitting between them. The germline gives CDR1 SGHTA, CDR2 FQGNSA.

J is TRBJ2-7 and V is TRBV14; D remains unclear. The V gene's germline CDR1 is SGHDN and CDR2 FVKESK. There are 12 residues in the CDR3. Trimming stripped 1 base from V and 4 bases from J, with 5 bases between. The CDR3 protein is CASSQVWYEQYF. The CDR3 bases are TGTGCCAGCAGCCAAGTATGGTACGAGCAGTACTTC.

The V gene is TRBV27, the J gene TRBJ1-4; D not resolved. Per germline, CDR1 MNHEY and CDR2 SMNVEV (reference sequence). This CDR3 is built from 10 residues. Trimming removed 8 bases at V and 8 bases at J, with 6 bases between. The CDR3 nucleotides are TGTGCCAGCTTCGGGGAAAAACTGTTTTTT. This gives the protein CASFGEKLFF. The whole variable domain, filled in from reference TRBV27 and TRBJ1-4, reads EAQVTQNPRYLITVTGKKLTVTCSQNMNHEYMSWYRQDPGLGLRQIYYSMNVEVTDKGDVPEGYKVSRKEKRNFPLILESPSPNQTSLYFCASFGEKLFFGSGTQLSVL.

The chain links TRBV4-3 to TRBJ2-3; no reliable D call. V lost 0 bases and J lost 0, with 13 bases in between. There are 17 residues in the CDR3. In germline, CDR1 is LGHNA, CDR2 YSLEER. The CDR3 region is CASSQDKLTSSTDTQYF. DNA of the CDR3: TGCGCCAGCAGCCAAGATAAACTCACATCTAGCACAGATACGCAGTATTTT.

This clone was recorded a few times. V is TRBV4-3 and J is TRBJ2-3, with 12 bases that match TRBD2. The germline V gene encodes CDR1 LGHNA and CDR2 YSLEER. V shed 0 bases, J shed 7 bases, and the junction held 14 bases outside the gene matches. The CDR3 runs to 19 residues. The CDR3 DNA is TGCGCCAGCAGCCAAGAGGCTAGCGGGAGGGCCGGGATTGGGAATACGCAGTATTTT. Translating gives CASSQEASGRAGIGNTQYF.

This clone was seen a few times. The chain has TRBV4-1 and TRBJ1-5; D is unclear. V was clipped by 0 bases and J by 2 bases, with 11 bases between them. Germline CDR1 is MGHRA and CDR2 is YSYEKL. This CDR3 has 16 amino acids. The CDR3 spells CASSQDDGEGNQPQHF. DNA for the CDR3: TGCGCCAGCAGCCAAGATGATGGGGAGGGCAATCAGCCCCAGCATTTT.

The chain is built from TRBV18 and TRBJ2-5, with a possible D match to TRBD1 (5 bases). Looked up from germline, CDR1 is KGHSH and CDR2 is LQKENI. CDR3 length equals 14 residues. Trimming took 3 bases from V and 4 from J, leaving 12 bases between them. CDR3 in amino acids: CASSPLGVGETQYF. DNA of the CDR3: TGTGCCAGCTCACCCCTAGGGGTAGGAGAGACCCAGTACTTC.